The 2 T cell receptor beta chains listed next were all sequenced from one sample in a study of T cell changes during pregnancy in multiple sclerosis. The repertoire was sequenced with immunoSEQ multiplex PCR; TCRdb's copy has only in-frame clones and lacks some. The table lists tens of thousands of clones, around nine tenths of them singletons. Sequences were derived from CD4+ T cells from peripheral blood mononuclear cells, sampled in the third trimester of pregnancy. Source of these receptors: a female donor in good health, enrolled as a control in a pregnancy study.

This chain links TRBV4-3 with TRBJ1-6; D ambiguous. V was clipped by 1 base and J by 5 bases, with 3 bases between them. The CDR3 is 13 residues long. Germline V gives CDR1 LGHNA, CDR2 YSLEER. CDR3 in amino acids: CASSQADNSPLHF. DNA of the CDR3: TGCGCCAGCAGCCAAGCGGATAATTCACCCCTCCACTTT.

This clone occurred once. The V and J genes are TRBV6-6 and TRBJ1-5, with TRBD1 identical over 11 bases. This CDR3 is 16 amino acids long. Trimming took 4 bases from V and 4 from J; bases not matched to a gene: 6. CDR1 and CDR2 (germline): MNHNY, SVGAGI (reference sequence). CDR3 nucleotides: TGTGCCAGCAGTTCTCGGGGACAGGGGGGGAATCAGCCCCAGCATTTT. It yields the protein CASSSRGQGGNQPQHF.